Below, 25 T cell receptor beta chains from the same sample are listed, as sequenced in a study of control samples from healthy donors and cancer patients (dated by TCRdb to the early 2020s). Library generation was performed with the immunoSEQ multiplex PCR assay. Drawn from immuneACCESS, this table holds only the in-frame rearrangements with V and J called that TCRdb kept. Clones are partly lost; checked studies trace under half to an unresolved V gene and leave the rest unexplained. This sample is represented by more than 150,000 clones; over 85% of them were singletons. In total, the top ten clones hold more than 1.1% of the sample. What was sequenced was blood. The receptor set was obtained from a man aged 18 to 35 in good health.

CDR3 protein: CASRSVGLDRGQGEQYF. The CDR3 bases are TGTGCCAGCAGATCTGTGGGCCTTGACAGGGGGCAGGGCGAGCAGTACTTC. V is TRBV28 and J is TRBJ2-7; TRBD1 aligns across 10 bases. CDR1 is MDHEN, CDR2 SYDVKM, per germline. V lost 6 bases, J lost 6 bases, and 17 bases stayed unmatched. The CDR3 is 17 amino acids.

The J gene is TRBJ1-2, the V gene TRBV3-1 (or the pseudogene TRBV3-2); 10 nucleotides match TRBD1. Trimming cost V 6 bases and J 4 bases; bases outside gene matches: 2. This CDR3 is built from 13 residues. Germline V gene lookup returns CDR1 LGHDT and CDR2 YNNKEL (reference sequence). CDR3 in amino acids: CASSRTGGYGYTF. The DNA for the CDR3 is TGTGCCAGCAGTCGGACAGGGGGCTATGGCTACACCTTC.

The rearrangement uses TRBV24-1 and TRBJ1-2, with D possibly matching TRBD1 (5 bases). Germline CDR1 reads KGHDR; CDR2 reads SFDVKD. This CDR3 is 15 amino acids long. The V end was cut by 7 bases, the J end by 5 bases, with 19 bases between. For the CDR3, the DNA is TGTGCCACCAGCCCGGGAGGGGAGCGGGCTTATGGCTACACCTTC. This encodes CATSPGGERAYGYTF.

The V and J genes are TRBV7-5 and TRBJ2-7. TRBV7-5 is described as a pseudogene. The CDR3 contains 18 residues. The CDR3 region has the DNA TGTGCCAGAAGCTTAAATCACCCCCGGTCAAGATGGGCCTACGAGCAGTACTTC. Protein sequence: CARSLNHPRSRWAYEQYF.

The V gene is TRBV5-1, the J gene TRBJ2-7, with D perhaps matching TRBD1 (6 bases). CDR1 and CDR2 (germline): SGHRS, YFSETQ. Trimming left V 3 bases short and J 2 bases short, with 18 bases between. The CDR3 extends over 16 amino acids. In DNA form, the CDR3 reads TGCGCCAGCAGCTCAAGAACCGGGACACTAGCCTACGAGCAGTACTTC. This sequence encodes CASSSRTGTLAYEQYF.

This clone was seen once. CDR3 loop: CAWIRGGGNYNEQFF. The CDR3 DNA sequence: TGTGCCTGGATCCGTGGGGGCGGCAACTACAATGAGCAGTTCTTC. V gene TRBV30 combines with J gene TRBJ2-1; D may be TRBD1 (6 bases). The ends were cut back, 4 bases at V and 3 bases at J, with 16 bases in the middle. The CDR3 loop spans 15 amino acids. The germline V gene has CDR1 GTSNPN and CDR2 SVGIG (reference sequence).

In DNA, the CDR3 is TGTGCCAGCAGTGAAGCGCCCGGACTAGCGGGCTCAGATACGCAGTATTTT. This translates into CASSEAPGLAGSDTQYF. The chain combines TRBV2 with TRBJ2-3, with 11 bases matching TRBD2. There are 17 residues in the CDR3. Per the germline V gene, CDR1 is SNHLY and CDR2 is FYNNEI. V shed 0 bases and J 4 bases; nucleotides not matched to a gene: 6.

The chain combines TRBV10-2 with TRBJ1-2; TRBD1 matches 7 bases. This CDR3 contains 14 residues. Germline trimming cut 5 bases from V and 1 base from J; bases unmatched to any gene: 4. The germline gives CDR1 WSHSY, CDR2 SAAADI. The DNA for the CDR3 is TGCGCCAGCAGTAGGTCAGGGGGTAACTATGGCTACACCTTC. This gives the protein CASSRSGGNYGYTF.

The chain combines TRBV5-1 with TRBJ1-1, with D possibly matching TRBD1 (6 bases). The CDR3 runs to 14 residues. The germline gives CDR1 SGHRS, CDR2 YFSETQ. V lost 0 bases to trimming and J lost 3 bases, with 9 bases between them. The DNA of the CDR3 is TGCGCCAGCAGCTTGGAAGGGGGGGACACTGAAGCTTTCTTT. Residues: CASSLEGGDTEAFF. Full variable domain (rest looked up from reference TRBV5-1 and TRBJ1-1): KAGVTQTPRYLIKTRGQQVTLSCSPISGHRSVSWYQQTPGQGLQFLFEYFSETQRNKGNFPGRFSGRQFSNSRSEMNVSTLELGDSALYLCASSLEGGDTEAFFGQGTRLTVV.

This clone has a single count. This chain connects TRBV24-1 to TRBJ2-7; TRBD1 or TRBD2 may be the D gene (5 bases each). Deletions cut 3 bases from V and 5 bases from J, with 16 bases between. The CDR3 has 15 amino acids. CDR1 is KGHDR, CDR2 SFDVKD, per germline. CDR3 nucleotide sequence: TGTGCCACCAGTGATGGGGGAGTCAGGGAGCACGAGCAGTACTTC. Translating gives CATSDGGVREHEQYF.

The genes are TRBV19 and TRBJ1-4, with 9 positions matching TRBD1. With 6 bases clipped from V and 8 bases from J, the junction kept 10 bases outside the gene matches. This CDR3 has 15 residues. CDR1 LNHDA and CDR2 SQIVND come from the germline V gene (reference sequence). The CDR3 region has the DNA TGTGCCAGTAGACCCACAGGGGGCCATGGGGAAAAACTGTTTTTT. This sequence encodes CASRPTGGHGEKLFF.

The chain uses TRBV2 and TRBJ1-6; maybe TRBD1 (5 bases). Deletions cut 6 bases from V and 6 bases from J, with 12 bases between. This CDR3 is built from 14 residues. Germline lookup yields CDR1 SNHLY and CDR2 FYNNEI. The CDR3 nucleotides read TGTGCCAGCAGCAGGGCCCAGATTAATTCACCCCTCCACTTT. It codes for CASSRAQINSPLHF.

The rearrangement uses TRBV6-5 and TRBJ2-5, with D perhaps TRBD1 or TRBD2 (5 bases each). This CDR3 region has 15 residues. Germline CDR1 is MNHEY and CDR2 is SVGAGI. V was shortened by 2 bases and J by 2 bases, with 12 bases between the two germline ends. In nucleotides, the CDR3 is TGTGCCAGCAGTTACACCGGGACGGGTCAAGAGACCCAGTACTTC. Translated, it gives CASSYTGTGQETQYF.

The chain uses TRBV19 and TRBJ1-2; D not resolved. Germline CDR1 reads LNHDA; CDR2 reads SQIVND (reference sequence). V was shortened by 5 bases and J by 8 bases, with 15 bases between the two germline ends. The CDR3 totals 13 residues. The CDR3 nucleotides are TGTGCCAGTAGTTCCGGGCTCTGGTTCGGCTACACCTTC. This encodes CASSSGLWFGYTF.

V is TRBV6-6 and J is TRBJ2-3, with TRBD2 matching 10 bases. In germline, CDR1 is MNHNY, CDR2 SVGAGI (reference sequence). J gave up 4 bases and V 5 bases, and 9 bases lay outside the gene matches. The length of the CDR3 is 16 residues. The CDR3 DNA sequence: TGTGCCAGCAGTCTCCCGAGCGGGGGGGCCTCAGATACGCAGTATTTT. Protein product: CASSLPSGGASDTQYF.

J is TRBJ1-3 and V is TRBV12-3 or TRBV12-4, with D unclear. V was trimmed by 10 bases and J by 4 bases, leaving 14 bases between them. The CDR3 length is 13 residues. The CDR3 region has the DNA TGTGCCAACTCGAGGAGTGGAGGAAACACCATATATTTT. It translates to CANSRSGGNTIYF.

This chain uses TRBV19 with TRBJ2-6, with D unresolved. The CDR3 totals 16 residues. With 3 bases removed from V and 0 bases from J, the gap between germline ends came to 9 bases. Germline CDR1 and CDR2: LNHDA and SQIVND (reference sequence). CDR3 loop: CASSILPSSGANVLTF. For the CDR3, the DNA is TGTGCCAGTAGTATTCTTCCCTCCTCTGGGGCCAACGTCCTGACTTTC.

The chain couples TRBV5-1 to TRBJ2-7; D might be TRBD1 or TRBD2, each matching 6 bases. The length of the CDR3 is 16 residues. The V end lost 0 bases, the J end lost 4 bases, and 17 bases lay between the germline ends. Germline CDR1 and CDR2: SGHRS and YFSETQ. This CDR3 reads CASSLAGVKQGYEQYF. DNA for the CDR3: TGCGCCAGCAGCTTGGCGGGGGTAAAACAGGGTTACGAGCAGTACTTC.

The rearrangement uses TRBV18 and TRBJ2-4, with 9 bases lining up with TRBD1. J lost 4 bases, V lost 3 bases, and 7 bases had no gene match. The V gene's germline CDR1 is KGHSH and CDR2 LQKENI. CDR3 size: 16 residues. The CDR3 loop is CASSPQRQGGKNIQYF. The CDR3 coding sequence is TGTGCCAGCTCACCCCAGAGACAGGGGGGAAAAAACATTCAGTACTTC.

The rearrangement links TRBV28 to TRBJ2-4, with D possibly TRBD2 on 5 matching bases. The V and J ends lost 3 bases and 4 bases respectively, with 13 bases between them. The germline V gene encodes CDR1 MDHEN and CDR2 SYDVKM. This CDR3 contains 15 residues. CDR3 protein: CASSFDEGGKNIQYF. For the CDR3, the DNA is TGTGCCAGCAGTTTCGATGAGGGCGGGAAAAACATTCAGTACTTC.

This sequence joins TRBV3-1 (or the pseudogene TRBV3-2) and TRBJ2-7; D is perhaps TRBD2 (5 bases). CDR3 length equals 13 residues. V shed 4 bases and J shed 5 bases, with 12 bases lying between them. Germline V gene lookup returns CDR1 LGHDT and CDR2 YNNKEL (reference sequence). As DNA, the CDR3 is TGTGCCAGCAGCCCGGACTCTCAAGACGAGCAGTACTTC. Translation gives CASSPDSQDEQYF.

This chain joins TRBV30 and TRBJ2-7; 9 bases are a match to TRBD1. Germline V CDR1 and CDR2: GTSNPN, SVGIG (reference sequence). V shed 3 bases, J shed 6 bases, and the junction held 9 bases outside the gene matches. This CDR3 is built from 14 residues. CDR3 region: CAWSPGTGNGEQYF. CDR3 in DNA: TGTGCCTGGAGCCCCGGGACAGGGAATGGCGAGCAGTACTTC.

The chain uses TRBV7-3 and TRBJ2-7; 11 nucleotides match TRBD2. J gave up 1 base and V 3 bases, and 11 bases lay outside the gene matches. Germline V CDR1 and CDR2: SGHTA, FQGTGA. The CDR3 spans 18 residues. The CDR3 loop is CASSFSGGAYGKSYEQYF. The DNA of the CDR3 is TGTGCCAGCAGCTTTAGCGGGGGGGCCTACGGAAAATCCTACGAGCAGTACTTC.

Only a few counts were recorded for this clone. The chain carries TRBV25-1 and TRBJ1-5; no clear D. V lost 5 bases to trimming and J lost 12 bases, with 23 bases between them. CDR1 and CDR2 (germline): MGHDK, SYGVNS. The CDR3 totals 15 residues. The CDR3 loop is CASSSGRAEPIFQHF. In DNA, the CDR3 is TGTGCCAGCAGTAGTGGTCGAGCGGAGCCGATTTTCCAGCATTTT.

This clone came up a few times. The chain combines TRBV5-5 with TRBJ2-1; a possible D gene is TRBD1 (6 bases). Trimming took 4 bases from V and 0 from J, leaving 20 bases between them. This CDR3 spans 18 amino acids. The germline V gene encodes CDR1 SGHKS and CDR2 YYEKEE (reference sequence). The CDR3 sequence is CASSRSLLQGSSYNEQFF. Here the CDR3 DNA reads TGTGCCAGCAGCCGTTCCTTACTCCAGGGGAGCTCCTACAATGAGCAGTTCTTC.